The 26 T cell receptor beta chains in this list originate from one sample, sequenced in a study of identifying expanded T cells in peripheral blood. Method: immunoSEQ multiplex PCR; TCRdb's copy keeps in-frame clones and lacks some. The table includes under 120,000 clones, around 89% detected once. The sample taken for sequencing was blood. These receptors originate from a person aged 18 to 75 in good health.

The rearrangement joins TRBV10-1 to TRBJ1-1; weak D call: TRBD1 (6 bases). CDR3 size: 13 residues. V lost 6 bases, J lost 1 base, and 9 bases lay in between. CDR1 is WNHNN and CDR2 is SYGVQD in the germline V gene (reference sequence). CDR3 coding DNA: TGCGCCAGCAGCGCACAGGGGAACACTGAAGCTTTCTTT. This encodes CASSAQGNTEAFF.

CDR3 bases: TGCGCCAGCAGCCAAACCGCGACAGGGGGCCGGGGCTACACCTTC. As protein: CASSQTATGGRGYTF. The V and J genes are TRBV4-1 and TRBJ1-2; 10 nucleotides align to TRBD1. V was clipped by 2 bases and J by 8 bases; unmatched bases: 8. This CDR3 is built from 15 residues. The germline V gene encodes CDR1 MGHRA and CDR2 YSYEKL.

The CDR3 loop reads CASSYRGTGVEKLFF. The CDR3 DNA follows: TGTGCCAGCAGTTACCGAGGGACAGGGGTGGAAAAACTGTTTTTT. The chain joins TRBV6-6 to TRBJ1-4, with 10 bases identical to TRBD1. The V segment lost 2 bases and the J segment 8 bases; nucleotides outside the gene matches: 5. The CDR3 covers 15 residues. Looked up from germline, CDR1 is MNHNY and CDR2 is SVGAGI (reference sequence).

J is TRBJ2-7 and V is TRBV5-4; possible D gene TRBD1, 6 bases. Germline V gives CDR1 SGHNT, CDR2 YYREEE (reference sequence). Trimming cost V 2 bases and J 4 bases, with 25 bases left between them. The length of the CDR3 is 18 residues. CDR3 sequence: CASSFDGRSQGNEYEQYF. The CDR3 DNA reads as TGTGCCAGCAGCTTTGATGGTAGATCTCAGGGGAACGAATACGAGCAGTACTTC.

The genes are TRBV13 and TRBJ2-1, with D tentatively TRBD1 (6 bases). V was cut by 7 bases and J by 0 bases, with 19 bases left in between. CDR1 is PRHDT, CDR2 FYEKMQ, per germline (reference sequence). The CDR3 runs to 17 residues. The chain's CDR3 is CASTRGDRAASYNEQFF. The DNA of the CDR3 is TGTGCCAGCACCAGGGGCGACCGGGCCGCCTCCTACAATGAGCAGTTCTTC.

J is TRBJ2-5 and V is TRBV23-1, with unresolved D. TRBV23-1 is noted as an ORF with a role that remains uncertain. Trimming removed 0 bases from V and 1 base from J, with 12 bases in between. This CDR3 is built from 16 residues. CDR3 DNA: TGCGCCAGCAGTCAATCGCCCCCCGGGTTCCAAGAGACCCAGTACTTC. The encoded protein is CASSQSPPGFQETQYF.

The chain couples TRBV28 to TRBJ1-2, with D possibly matching TRBD1 (6 bases). The V end was cut by 7 bases, the J end by 2 bases, with 17 bases between. Germline values: CDR1 MDHEN, CDR2 SYDVKM. The CDR3 extends over 15 amino acids. The CDR3 DNA follows: TGTGCCAGCATTGGGGTAGGGGGAGGGAACTATGGCTACACCTTC. Translating gives CASIGVGGGNYGYTF.

The gene calls are TRBV15 and TRBJ2-5, with 15 positions matching TRBD2. This CDR3 has 16 residues. V lost 5 bases and J lost 7; bases outside the gene matches: 8. CDR1 and CDR2 from the germline V gene are LNHNV and YYDKDF (reference sequence). The CDR3 DNA is TGTGCCACCAGCTGGGGACTAGCGGGGGGAAGAGGGACCCAGTACTTC. Translating it yields CATSWGLAGGRGTQYF.

The gene calls are TRBV7-2 and TRBJ1-1, with 10 bases aligning to TRBD1. V lost 2 bases, J lost 10 bases, and 13 bases stayed unmatched. Germline V lookup: CDR1 SGHTA, CDR2 FQGNSA. The CDR3 covers 16 residues. This CDR3 is CASSLRGRDRGRGAFF. Written as DNA, the CDR3 is TGTGCCAGCAGCTTACGGGGCCGCGACAGGGGGCGGGGAGCTTTCTTT.

The chain recombines TRBV28 with TRBJ2-4; perhaps TRBD2 as D (5 bases). The CDR3 sequence is 15 residues long. V lost 3 bases to trimming and J lost 9 bases, with 18 bases between them. Germline V gene sequence: CDR1 MDHEN, CDR2 SYDVKM. The CDR3 loop is CASSFGRTRSGIQYF. CDR3 DNA sequence: TGTGCCAGCAGTTTTGGGCGGACTCGCAGTGGCATTCAGTACTTC.

The chain combines TRBV7-2 with TRBJ1-1, with D unclear. This CDR3 spans 14 amino acids. CDR1 is SGHTA and CDR2 is FQGNSA in the germline V gene. Trimming left V 1 base short and J 4 bases short, with 10 bases between. Here the CDR3 reads CASSLGGSGTEAFF. CDR3 DNA: TGTGCCAGCAGCTTAGGAGGGTCGGGCACTGAAGCTTTCTTT.

This sequence joins TRBV7-9 and TRBJ2-4, with 8 nucleotides matching TRBD2. CDR3 length equals 16 residues. CDR1 SEHNR and CDR2 FQNEAQ come from the germline V gene (reference sequence). V was clipped by 4 bases and J by 1 base; unmatched bases: 6. Here the CDR3 reads CASSSPERGAKNIQYF. The CDR3 nucleotides are TGTGCCAGCAGCTCACCGGAGCGGGGGGCCAAAAACATTCAGTACTTC.

CDR3 residues: CASSLRGAINIQYF. In nucleotides, the CDR3 is TGTGCCAGCAGCTTGCGGGGAGCTATAAACATTCAGTACTTC. The chain combines TRBV7-8 with TRBJ2-4; D is possibly TRBD2 (6 bases). CDR3 size: 14 residues. Germline loops: CDR1 SGHVS, CDR2 FQNEAQ. The V gene lost 3 bases and the J gene lost 6 bases, with 12 bases spanning the gap.

This sequence joins TRBV28 and TRBJ2-7; D unresolved. The CDR3 runs to 12 residues. Germline assignment: CDR1 MDHEN and CDR2 SYDVKM. V was trimmed by 8 bases and J by 2 bases, leaving 10 bases between them. CDR3 sequence reads: CASATSAYEQYF. The CDR3 DNA follows: TGTGCCAGCGCCACGTCAGCCTACGAGCAGTACTTC.

The chain recombines TRBV25-1 with TRBJ2-1; weak D call: TRBD1 (6 bases). Germline V gene data show CDR1 as MGHDK and CDR2 as SYGVNS. This CDR3 comprises 15 residues. V lost 5 bases and J lost 2, with 13 bases in between. The chain's CDR3 is CASSPWTAPYNEQFF. As DNA, the CDR3 is TGTGCCAGCAGTCCGTGGACAGCCCCCTACAATGAGCAGTTCTTC.

The genes are TRBV5-1 and TRBJ1-2; 8 nucleotides agree with TRBD1. The CDR3 is 13 residues long. J was trimmed by 3 bases and V by 6 bases; bases with no gene match: 4. The germline V gene has CDR1 SGHRS and CDR2 YFSETQ. The DNA of the CDR3 is TGCGCCAGCACGACACAGGGGGACTATGGCTACACCTTC. Translation gives CASTTQGDYGYTF.

The chain combines TRBV7-2 with TRBJ1-2; 9 positions agree with TRBD1. Trimming removed 1 base from V and 4 bases from J; junction bases left unmatched: 4. Germline-derived CDR1 and CDR2 are SGHTA and FQGNSA. CDR3 size: 15 residues. The DNA of the CDR3 is TGTGCCAGCAGCTTAGGACAGGGGGTAGGCTATGGCTACACCTTC. The encoded protein is CASSLGQGVGYGYTF.

A single count supports this clone. The chain has TRBV11-3 and TRBJ1-1; 8 bases line up with TRBD1. The ends lost 5 bases at V and 1 base at J; junction bases unmatched: 3. CDR1 SGHNT and CDR2 YENEEA come from the germline V gene. The CDR3 is 14 amino acids. The CDR3 spells CASSRQGPNTEAFF. CDR3 coding DNA: TGTGCCAGCAGCAGACAGGGGCCGAACACTGAAGCTTTCTTT.

The chain combines TRBV7-2 with TRBJ2-3; the match to TRBD2 covers 7 bases. CDR3 length: 17 residues. Germline assignment: CDR1 SGHTA and CDR2 FQGNSA. The junction had 11 bases not matched to a gene; V was cut back by 3 bases and J by 2 bases. The CDR3 region has the DNA TGTGCCAGCAGCTTCGGGGTGGGTGCGGGGGACACAGATACGCAGTATTTT. Protein: CASSFGVGAGDTDTQYF.

The chain recombines TRBV2 with TRBJ1-5; D remains ambiguous. Germline CDR1 is SNHLY and CDR2 is FYNNEI. CDR3 length: 15 amino acids. V was shortened by 6 bases and J by 0 bases, with 12 bases between the two germline ends. The CDR3 DNA reads TGTGCCAGCAGGTCGGAGAGGGTTAGCAATCAGCCCCAGCATTTT. This sequence encodes CASRSERVSNQPQHF.

The chain combines TRBV5-8 with TRBJ2-2, with D possibly TRBD1 on 5 matching bases. Trimming left V 2 bases short and J 0 bases short, with 8 bases between. CDR1 and CDR2 from the germline V gene are SGHTS and YDEGEE. This CDR3 has 15 amino acids. CDR3 residues: CASSLVTANTGELFF. The CDR3 DNA reads as TGTGCCAGCAGCTTAGTGACAGCGAACACCGGGGAGCTGTTTTTT.

The rearrangement uses TRBV11-1 and TRBJ1-2; TRBD1 matches at 11 bases. V dropped 5 bases and J dropped 5; count of bases not matched to a gene: 7. CDR1 SGHAT and CDR2 FQDESV come from the germline V gene (reference sequence). The CDR3 is made up of 15 amino acids. CDR3 DNA: TGTGCCAGCAGCGCGGACAGGGGGCGCGGGTATGGCTACACCTTC. This sequence encodes CASSADRGRGYGYTF.

This chain joins TRBV6-6 and TRBJ1-5, with 7 bases fitting TRBD1. J gave up 0 bases and V 7 bases, and 9 bases lay outside the gene matches. Germline lookup yields CDR1 MNHNY and CDR2 SVGAGI (reference sequence). The CDR3 consists of 16 residues. CDR3 sequence reads: CASTKGAEYSNQPQHF. CDR3 nucleotide sequence: TGTGCCAGCACCAAGGGGGCGGAATATAGCAATCAGCCCCAGCATTTT.

This clone occurred once. V gene TRBV27 combines with J gene TRBJ2-7; D unresolved. This CDR3 comprises 16 residues. Germline loops: CDR1 MNHEY, CDR2 SMNVEV (reference sequence). With 2 bases removed from V and 0 bases from J, the gap between germline ends came to 14 bases. CDR3 amino acids: CASSLKVAASSYEQYF. For the CDR3, the DNA is TGTGCCAGCAGTTTAAAGGTAGCAGCCTCCTCCTACGAGCAGTACTTC.

The V call is TRBV7-2, the J call TRBJ2-5; 9 bases fit TRBD2. Germline CDR1 is SGHTA and CDR2 is FQGNSA. Losses at the gene ends were 5 bases for V and 5 bases for J; bases not matched to a gene: 9. The CDR3 is made up of 15 amino acids. The CDR3 region has the DNA TGTGCCAGCAGCCACCAGCGGGGGGAGGGGGAGACCCAGTACTTC. Encoded protein: CASSHQRGEGETQYF.

Comments on this clone: Other DNA sequences in this sample translate to the same CDR3. J is TRBJ2-3 and V is TRBV19, with a tentative D call TRBD2 (6 bases). Germline CDR1 LNHDA, CDR2 SQIVND (reference sequence). V lost 7 bases and J lost 6, with 23 bases in between. The CDR3 consists of 16 residues. CDR3 sequence reads: CASNNPTAGNTDTQYF. In DNA, the CDR3 is TGTGCCAGTAACAATCCTACGGCGGGAAACACGGATACGCAGTATTTT.